A selection of T cell receptor beta chains follows, all from one sample in a study of CD8 T cells in ankylosing spondylitis. TCRdb ran MiXCR on the 5' RACE reads and lists one entry per CDR3 protein. The sample includes approximately 140,000 distinct CDR3 sequences, over 7% of them seen just once. The sequencing sample was made of blood, either unsorted or a sorted T cell fraction (not recorded which). Source of these receptors: a male donor with ankylosing spondylitis or in good health (not recorded which). The CDR3 runs from the conserved cysteine through the conserved F or W. The D gene is left open where the match is weak. Not every row has a clone size; where given, it reads once, few, many or a size class.

clone_size	v_call	d_call	j_call	cdr3_nt	cdr3_aa
many	TRBV12-3/TRBV12-4	TRBD1	TRBJ1-4	TGTGCCAGCAGTTACGACAGGGCCGGTAGGGAAAAACTGTTTTTT	CASSYDRAGREKLFF
many	TRBV12-3/TRBV12-4	TRBD1	TRBJ2-1	TGTGCCAGCAGTTCAGACAGGGGGTCATTTCATGAGCAGTTCTTC	CASSSDRGSFHEQFF
few	TRBV4-2	TRBD1	TRBJ2-7	TGTGCCAGCAGCCAAGGGGACAGGGGGCAAGAGCAGTACTTC	CASSQGDRGQEQYF
few	TRBV20-1	.	TRBJ2-3	TGCAGTGCTAGAGCCCCTAGGACGGTCACAGATACGCAGTATTTT	CSARAPRTVTDTQYF
.	TRBV28	.	TRBJ2-5	TGTGCCAGCAGTTTGTTATCGCGGGCATTCCAAGAGACCCAGTACTTC	CASSLLSRAFQETQYF
few	TRBV20-1	.	TRBJ2-7	TGCAGTGCTAGAGAGGGCGGAGATGTAAAATACTTC	CSAREGGDVKYF
many	TRBV18	.	TRBJ2-6	TGTGCCAGCTCACCCCCAGGAATGGAATCTGGGGCCAACGTCCTGACTTTC	CASSPPGMESGANVLTF
few	TRBV29-1	.	TRBJ1-2	TGCAGCGTCAAATCCGACACAAGCTATGGCTACACCTTC	CSVKSDTSYGYTF
few	TRBV2	TRBD1	TRBJ2-6	TGTGCCAGCAGTGCCGGGACAGGGGGCCCTGGGGCCAACGTCCTGACTTTC	CASSAGTGGPGANVLTF
many	TRBV11-2	TRBD1	TRBJ2-7	TGTGCCAGCAGCCCACAGGGGCTGGGGCAGTACTTC	CASSPQGLGQYF